Below are 4 T cell receptor beta chains sequenced from a single sample in a study of shared clonotypes between healthy human individuals. Repertoires were generated with immunoSEQ multiplex PCR, while TCRdb's copy carries only in-frame clones and drops some. The sample contains hundreds of thousands of clones, around 67% of which appear only once. Sequencing input: memory CD4+ T cells sorted from blood. Subset described: CD45RA-negative fraction. The receptor source for this set is a young woman in good health.

The rearrangement uses TRBV15 and TRBJ1-5; D uncertain. V was clipped by 6 bases and J by 5 bases, with 11 bases between them. The CDR3 covers 13 residues. The germline V gene has CDR1 LNHNV and CDR2 YYDKDF (reference sequence). CDR3 region: CATRRPGDQPQHF. As DNA, the CDR3 is TGTGCCACCAGGAGGCCCGGCGATCAGCCCCAGCATTTT.

The CDR3 coding sequence is TGTGCCAGCAGCTTGGGGTCCGGCTATTCACCCCTCCACTTT. Its translation: CASSLGSGYSPLHF. This sequence joins TRBV11-2 and TRBJ1-6; D not resolved. Trimming pared 3 bases from V and 8 bases from J, leaving 11 bases between. This CDR3 contains 14 residues. Germline values: CDR1 SGHAT, CDR2 FQNNGV.

The V and J genes are TRBV18 and TRBJ1-5; D ambiguous. This CDR3 has 14 residues. The germline CDR1 and CDR2 sequences are KGHSH and LQKENI. V shed 0 bases and J shed 3 bases, with 6 bases lying between them. The CDR3 DNA reads as TGTGCCAGCTCACCACCGGCCACCAATCAGCCCCAGCATTTT. Its translation: CASSPPATNQPQHF.

The V call is TRBV7-2, the J call TRBJ2-7, with D uncertain. The CDR3 is 14 residues long. Trimming shortened V by 1 base and J by 6 bases, and 13 bases separated the two germline ends. Per germline, CDR1 SGHTA and CDR2 FQGNSA. In DNA, the CDR3 is TGTGCCAGCAGCTTAGTAGCTTCAGCCGGCGAGCAGTACTTC. Translated: CASSLVASAGEQYF.